This T cell receptor (beta chain) was sequenced for a study of blood T cell repertoires in COVID-19. Study overall: Sites across the United States, Italy and Spain contributed samples from acute and convalescent COVID-19. The cDNA or gDNA used as material had been derived from T cells, B-cell-depleted T cells, or PBMCs.

The CDR3 totals 13 residues. Looked up from germline, CDR1 is MNHEY and CDR2 is SVGAGI. Trimming removed 3 bases from V and 4 bases from J; junction bases left unmatched: 2. Per the original data handling: Estimation of nucleated cell counts was performed using reference gene primer amplification. Measured with immunoSEQ multiplex PCR; TCRdb has only the in-frame clones, and not every one. V and J calls and clone size are as listed in that table; D and trimming were resolved from the DNA. The data show roughly 150,000 clones, with about 83% seen just once and 14% held by the top ten. The chain joins TRBV6-5 to TRBJ1-1; 7 bases map to TRBD1. The sequencing input was peripheral blood. The clonotype originates from an elderly woman with acute or convalescent COVID-19. CDR3: CASSYRQGTEAFF. The CDR3 DNA follows: TGTGCCAGCAGTTATCGACAGGGCACTGAAGCTTTCTTT.